The 17 T cell receptor beta chains reported below all come from one sample, sequenced in a study of molecular identifiers for immune sequencing clone quantification. TCRdb itself ran the PCR reads through MiXCR, one entry per CDR3 protein. The repertoire holds 85,000 to 120,000 distinct CDR3 sequences, with about 32% as singletons. Source material: naive CD8+ T cells from blood, with Jurkat cell RNA spiked in. As to subset: FACS-sorted CD8+CD4-CCR7+CD45RA+ naive T cells. All receptors come from a human donor in good health. Some libraries in this study had Jurkat cell RNA spiked in.

In the case of this clonotype: One junction end disagrees with the germline gene, perhaps due to a read error. This sequence joins TRBV5-6 and TRBJ2-7; 8 bases fit TRBD1. This CDR3 comprises 14 residues. The V gene's germline CDR1 is SGHDT and CDR2 YYEEEE. CDR3 in DNA: TGTGCCAGCAGCTTGCCAACAGGGGGTTGGGAGCAGCACTTC. Amino acid sequence: CASSLPTGGWEQHF. Supplemented by reference TRBV5-6 and TRBJ2-7, the full variable domain reads DAGVTQSPTHLIKTRGQQVTLRCSPKSGHDTVSWYQQALGQGPQFIFQYYEEEERQRGNFPDRFSGHQFPNYSSELNVNALLLGDSALYLCASSLPTGGWEQHFGPGTRLTVT.

Of note for this clonotype: The junction differs from germline at one of its ends, possibly a read error. The chain joins TRBV7-9 to TRBJ2-7, with D possibly being TRBD1 or TRBD2 (5 bases each). CDR1 is SEHNR and CDR2 is FQNEAQ in the germline V gene (reference sequence). The CDR3 extends over 12 amino acids. DNA for the CDR3: TGTGCCAGCAGAAAACTGGGGGACGAGCAGGACTTC. Translated, it gives CASRKLGDEQDF.

This clonotype showed up just a few times. V and J are TRBV27 and TRBJ2-7; TRBD1 or TRBD2 may be the D gene (5 bases each). Between the trimmed V and J ends, which lost 4 bases and 2 bases, there was a span of 12 bases. The CDR3 spans 14 residues. CDR1 is MNHEY, CDR2 SMNVEV, per germline (reference sequence). CDR3 sequence: CASSSPGRTYEQYF. The DNA for the CDR3 is TGTGCCAGCAGTTCTCCGGGACGTACCTACGAGCAGTACTTC.

This clonotype was seen more than once but under ten times. The chain joins TRBV6-1 to TRBJ2-7; TRBD2 aligns across 7 bases. The CDR3 length is 14 residues. Germline CDR1 and CDR2: MNHNS and SASEGT. J lost 5 bases, V lost 0 bases, and 4 bases had no gene match. CDR3 in amino acids: CASSEALGRDEQYF. The CDR3 DNA is TGTGCCAGCAGTGAAGCGTTAGGGAGGGACGAGCAGTACTTC.

A few counts support this clonotype. V and J are TRBV9 and TRBJ1-1, with a tentative D call TRBD1 (6 bases). Per germline, CDR1 SGDLS and CDR2 YYNGEE. The CDR3 runs to 17 residues. Trimming pared 3 bases from V and 2 bases from J, leaving 20 bases between. CDR3 nucleotide sequence: TGTGCCAGCAGCGACGCACCCCAGGACAGAATTAACACTGAAGCTTTCTTT. Translation gives CASSDAPQDRINTEAFF.

This clonotype was observed a few times. The junction departs from germline at one end; a sequencing error may be responsible. This rearrangement joins TRBV9 to TRBJ2-7; D not certain. Germline CDR1 is SGDLS and CDR2 is YYNGEE. The CDR3 consists of 12 residues. The CDR3 is CASSVDGSHPFF. CDR3 nucleotides: TGTGCCAGCAGCGTCGACGGCTCACACCCTTTCTTC.

A word on this clonotype: The junction and the germline gene differ at one end; a read error may be behind it. The chain couples TRBV29-1 to TRBJ2-3; D may correspond to TRBD1 or TRBD2 (6 bases each). Germline V lookup: CDR1 SQVTM, CDR2 ANQGSEA. The CDR3 spans 12 residues. The CDR3 bases are TGCAGCGGAGAGGGGGGAGCAGATACGCTGTATTTT. It specifies CSGEGGADTLYF.

Comment on this clonotype: A clone one base away is much larger, so this may be a read error. The chain recombines TRBV15 with TRBJ2-7; D not certain. Germline V lookup: CDR1 LNHNV, CDR2 YYDKDF (reference sequence). V lost 4 bases and J lost 6, with 16 bases in between. There are 14 residues in the CDR3. CDR3 loop: CATSTEDHPREQYF. DNA of the CDR3: TGTGCCACCAGCACAGAGGACCATCCGCGCGAGCAGTACTTC.

The table lists this clonotype with many counts. The chain couples TRBV28 to TRBJ1-5; D uncertain. The CDR3 extends over 16 amino acids. Germline V gene data show CDR1 as MDHEN and CDR2 as SYDVKM. V was shortened by 4 bases and J by 3 bases, with 16 bases between the two germline ends. CDR3 in amino acids: CASSSSWAQFNQPQHF. In DNA, the CDR3 is TGTGCCAGCAGTTCTAGTTGGGCGCAGTTCAATCAGCCCCAGCATTTT.

This clonotype occurred many times. This chain connects TRBV7-9 to TRBJ2-7; D not certain. From germline, CDR1 is SEHNR and CDR2 FQNEAQ (reference sequence). The germline V and J ends were trimmed by 1 base and 3 bases, with 7 bases remaining between them. CDR3 size: 13 residues. CDR3 sequence (DNA): TGTGCCAGCAGCTTAGGGGTGGGCTACGAGCAGTACTTC. It specifies CASSLGVGYEQYF.

This clonotype was seen a handful of times. This chain links TRBV20-1 with TRBJ1-5; 7 positions match TRBD1. This CDR3 is built from 15 residues. J lost 8 bases, V lost 4 bases, and 14 bases had no gene match. From germline, CDR1 is DFQATT and CDR2 SNEGSKA (reference sequence). The CDR3 reads CSATDSDRPEKPQHF. The CDR3 bases are TGCAGTGCTACCGACTCGGACAGGCCAGAGAAGCCCCAGCATTTT.

This clonotype came up many times. V is TRBV6-5 and J is TRBJ2-3, with 7 nucleotides matching TRBD2. Per germline, CDR1 MNHEY and CDR2 SVGAGI. This CDR3 region has 15 residues. The V segment lost 1 base and the J segment 4 bases; nucleotides outside the gene matches: 5. The CDR3 region has the DNA TGTGCCAGCAGTTACTTTGCGGGAGCGGCAGATACGCAGTATTTT. Amino acids: CASSYFAGAADTQYF.

Comments on this clonotype: It may be a read error: a sequence one base away is much more abundant. The CDR3: CASSLTRVRDYGQYF. CDR3 bases: TGTGCCAGCAGCTTGACGAGGGTTAGGGACTACGGGCAGTACTTC. V gene TRBV5-3 combines with J gene TRBJ2-7; 7 bases match TRBD2. TRBV5-3 qualifies as an ORF whose function is uncertain. The length of the CDR3 is 15 residues.

A note on this clonotype: One end of the junction is discordant with germline, which a read error may explain. V gene TRBV7-7 combines with J gene TRBJ2-5, with D maybe TRBD2 (6 bases). Germline V gene sequence: CDR1 SSHAT, CDR2 FNYEAQ (reference sequence). The CDR3 spans 14 residues. CDR3 in DNA: TGTGCTAGCAGCTTTGCGGGGAAACAAGAGCCCCAGTACTTC. Protein: CASSFAGKQEPQYF.

This clonotype was recorded a few times. In DNA, the CDR3 is TGCGCCAGCAGGCAGACAGGAAGGAATTCACCCCTCCACTTT. Translating gives CASRQTGRNSPLHF. The rearrangement uses TRBV5-1 and TRBJ1-6; perhaps TRBD1 as D (6 bases). Trimming left V 5 bases short and J 7 bases short, with 13 bases between. CDR3 length: 14 residues. From germline, CDR1 is SGHRS and CDR2 YFSETQ.

This clonotype was seen a few times. J is TRBJ2-7 and V is TRBV28; D uncertain. Per germline, CDR1 MDHEN and CDR2 SYDVKM. Trimming cost V 5 bases and J 4 bases, with 15 bases left between them. The length of the CDR3 is 14 residues. The CDR3, as DNA: TGTGCCAGCAGTGGCCTCGGGTTAGGTTACGAGCAGTACTTC. Protein: CASSGLGLGYEQYF.

This clonotype was counted ten times or more. This CDR3 is CASSLESRGPYEQYF. The CDR3 coding sequence is TGTGCCAGCAGCTTAGAATCCAGGGGCCCCTACGAGCAGTACTTC. The rearrangement uses TRBV7-8 and TRBJ2-7; possible D gene TRBD1, 6 bases. This CDR3 is built from 15 residues. V lost 1 base and J lost 2, with 12 bases in between. CDR1 and CDR2 (germline): SGHVS, FQNEAQ.